The TCR beta chain described here comes from a study of blood T cells in healthy people across ages. This clonotype was counted a few times. The V gene lost 0 bases and the J gene lost 0 bases, with 11 bases spanning the gap. Germline V gene lookup returns CDR1 LNHNV and CDR2 YYDKDF (reference sequence). CDR3 length: 16 amino acids. The second PCR ran roughly 7 to 12 cycles with a sample-barcoded 5' primer and J-beta primers. TCRdb analysed the 5' RACE reads with MiXCR anew, one entry per CDR3 protein. The sample has around 1,900,000 distinct CDR3 sequences; about two fifths are singletons. The TCR comes from a human donor in good health. V and J are TRBV15 and TRBJ1-2; D is undetermined. The specimen was blood. Written as DNA, the CDR3 is TGTGCCACCAGCAGAGATTGGTCAGATACTAACTATGGCTACACCTTC. Translating gives CATSRDWSDTNYGYTF.